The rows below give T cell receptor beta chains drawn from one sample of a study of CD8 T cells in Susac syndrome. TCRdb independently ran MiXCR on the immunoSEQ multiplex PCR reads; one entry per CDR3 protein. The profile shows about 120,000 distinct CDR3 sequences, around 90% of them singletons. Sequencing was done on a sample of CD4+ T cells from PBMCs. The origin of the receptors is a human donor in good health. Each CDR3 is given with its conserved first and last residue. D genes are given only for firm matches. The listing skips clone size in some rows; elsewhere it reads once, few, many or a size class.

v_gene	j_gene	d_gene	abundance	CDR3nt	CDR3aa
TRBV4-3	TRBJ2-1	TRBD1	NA	TGCGCCAGCAGCCAAGATAACAGGGGGCGGGTTAGGCAGTTCTTC	CASSQDNRGRVRQFF
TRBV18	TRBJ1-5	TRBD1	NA	TGTGCCAGCTCACCAGGGACAGGGGGCGGCCAGCCCCAGCATTTT	CASSPGTGGGQPQHF
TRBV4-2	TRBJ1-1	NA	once	TGTGCCAGCAGCCAAGAGGAAGGCCTTGGCGCTTTCTTT	CASSQEEGLGAFF
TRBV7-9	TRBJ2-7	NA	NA	TGTGCCAGCAGCTTGACAGGTGCGATATGGCAGTACTTC	CASSLTGAIWQYF
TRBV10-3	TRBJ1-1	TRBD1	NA	TGTGCCATCAGCAACAGGGGGCTGGATACTGAAGCTTTCTTT	CAISNRGLDTEAFF
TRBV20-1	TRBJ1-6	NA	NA	TGCAGTGTTAAAACAGGGAAAGATTCACCCCTCCACTTT	CSVKTGKDSPLHF
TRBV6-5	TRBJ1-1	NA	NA	TGTGCCAGCAGTTACGGGGGTATGGGGGGCAAGAACACTGAAGCTTTCTTT	CASSYGGMGGKNTEAFF
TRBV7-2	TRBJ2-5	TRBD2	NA	TGTGCCAGCAGCCCCGTCTGGGGGGGGAACCGAGAGACCCAGTACTTC	CASSPVWGGNRETQYF
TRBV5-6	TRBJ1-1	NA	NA	TGTGCCAGCAGCTTGACCGTTGTAGTCAACACTGAAGCTTTCTTT	CASSLTVVVNTEAFF
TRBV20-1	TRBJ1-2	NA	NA	TGCAGTGCTAAGGGGGGTTATGGCTACACCTTC	CSAKGGYGYTF
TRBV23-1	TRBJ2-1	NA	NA	TGCGCCAACCACAATGAGCAGTTCTTC	CANHNEQFF
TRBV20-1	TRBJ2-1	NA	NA	TGCAGTGCTTATCAGACACCTTACAATGAGCAGTTCTTC	CSAYQTPYNEQFF
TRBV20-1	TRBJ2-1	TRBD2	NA	TGCAGTGCTAGTTTGCTAGCGGGAGGGGGTGAGCAGTTCTTC	CSASLLAGGGEQFF
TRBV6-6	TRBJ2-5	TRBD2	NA	TGTGCCAGCAGTTCCAGGGGTAGCGGGGGGAAAGAGACCCAGTACTTC	CASSSRGSGGKETQYF